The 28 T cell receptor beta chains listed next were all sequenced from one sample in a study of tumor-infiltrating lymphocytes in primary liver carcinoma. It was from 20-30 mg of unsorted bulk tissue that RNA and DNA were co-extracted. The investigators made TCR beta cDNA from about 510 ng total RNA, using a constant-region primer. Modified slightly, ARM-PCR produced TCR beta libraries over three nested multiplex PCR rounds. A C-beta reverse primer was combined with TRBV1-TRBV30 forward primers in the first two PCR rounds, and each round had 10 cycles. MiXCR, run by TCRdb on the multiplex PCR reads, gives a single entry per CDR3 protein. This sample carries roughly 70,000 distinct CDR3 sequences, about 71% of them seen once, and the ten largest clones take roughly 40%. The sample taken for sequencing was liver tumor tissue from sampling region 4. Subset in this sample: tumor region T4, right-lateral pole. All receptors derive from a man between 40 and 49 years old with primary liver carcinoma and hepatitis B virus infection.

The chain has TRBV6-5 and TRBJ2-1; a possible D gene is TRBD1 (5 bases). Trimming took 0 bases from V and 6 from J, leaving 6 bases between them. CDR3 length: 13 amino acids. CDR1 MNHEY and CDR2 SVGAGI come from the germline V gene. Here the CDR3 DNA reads TGTGCCAGCAGTTACTCAGGGGCCAATGAGCAGTTCTTC. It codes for CASSYSGANEQFF.

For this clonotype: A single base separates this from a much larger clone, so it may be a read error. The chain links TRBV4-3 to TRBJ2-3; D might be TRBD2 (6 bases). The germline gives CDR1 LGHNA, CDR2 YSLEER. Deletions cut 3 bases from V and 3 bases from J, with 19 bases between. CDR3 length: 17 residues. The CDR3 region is CASSQDTDVGGTDTQYF. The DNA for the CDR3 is TGCGCCAGCAGCCAGGATACCGACGTGGGAGGAACAGATACGCAGTATTTT.

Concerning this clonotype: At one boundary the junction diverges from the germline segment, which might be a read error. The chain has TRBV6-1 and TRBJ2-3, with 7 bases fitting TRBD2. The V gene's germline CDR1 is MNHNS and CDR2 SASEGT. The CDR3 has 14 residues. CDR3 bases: TGTACCAGCAGTGAAGGCGGGAGCTCAGATACGCAGTATTTT. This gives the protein CTSSEGGSSDTQYF.

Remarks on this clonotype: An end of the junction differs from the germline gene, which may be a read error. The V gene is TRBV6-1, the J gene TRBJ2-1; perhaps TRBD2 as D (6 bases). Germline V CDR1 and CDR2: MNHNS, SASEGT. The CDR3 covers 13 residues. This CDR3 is CASSERENNKQFF. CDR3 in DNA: TGTGCCAGCAGTGAGCGGGAAAACAATAAGCAGTTCTTC.

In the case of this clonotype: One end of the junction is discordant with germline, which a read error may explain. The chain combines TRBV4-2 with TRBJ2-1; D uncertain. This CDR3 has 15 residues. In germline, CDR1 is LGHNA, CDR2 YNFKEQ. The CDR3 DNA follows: TGTGCCAGCAGCCCTGGGCTAGGGAACCACAATGAGCAGTCCTTC. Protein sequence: CASSPGLGNHNEQSF.

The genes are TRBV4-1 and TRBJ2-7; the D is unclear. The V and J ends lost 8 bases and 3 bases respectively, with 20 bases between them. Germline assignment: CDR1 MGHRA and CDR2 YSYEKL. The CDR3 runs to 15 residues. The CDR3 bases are TGCGCCAGCGGTCCCCGAGAGGAACTCTTCTACGAGCAGTACTTC. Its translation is CASGPREELFYEQYF.

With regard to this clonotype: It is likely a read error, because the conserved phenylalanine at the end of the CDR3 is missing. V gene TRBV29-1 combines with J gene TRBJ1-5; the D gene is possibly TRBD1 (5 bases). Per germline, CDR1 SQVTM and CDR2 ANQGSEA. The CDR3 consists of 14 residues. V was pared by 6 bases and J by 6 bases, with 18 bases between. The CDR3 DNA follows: TGCAGCGTCACCGTAGGACAAACCGGTCAGCCCCAGCATTAT. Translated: CSVTVGQTGQPQHY.

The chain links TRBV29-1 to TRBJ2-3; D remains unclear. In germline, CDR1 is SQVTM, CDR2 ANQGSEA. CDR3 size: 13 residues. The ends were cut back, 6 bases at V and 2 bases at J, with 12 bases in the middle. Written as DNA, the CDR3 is TGCAGCGTGGGCTTAGGAATCACAGATACGCAGTATTTT. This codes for CSVGLGITDTQYF.

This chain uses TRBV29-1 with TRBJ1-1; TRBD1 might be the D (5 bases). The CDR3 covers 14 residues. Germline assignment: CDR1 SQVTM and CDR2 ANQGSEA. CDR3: CNVHQAQGGSEAFF. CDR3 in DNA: TGCAACGTCCACCAAGCTCAGGGAGGTAGTGAAGCTTTCTTT.

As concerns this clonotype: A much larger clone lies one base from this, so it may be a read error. CDR3 sequence: CAIKEASWSIEQFF. CDR3 coding DNA: TGTGCCATCAAAGAGGCTAGCTGGAGTATTGAGCAGTTCTTC. This chain uses TRBV10-3 with TRBJ2-1, with D perhaps matching TRBD2 (5 bases). V was cut by 7 bases and J by 9 bases, with 19 bases left in between. This CDR3 is built from 14 residues. Germline lookup yields CDR1 ENHRY and CDR2 SYGVKD.

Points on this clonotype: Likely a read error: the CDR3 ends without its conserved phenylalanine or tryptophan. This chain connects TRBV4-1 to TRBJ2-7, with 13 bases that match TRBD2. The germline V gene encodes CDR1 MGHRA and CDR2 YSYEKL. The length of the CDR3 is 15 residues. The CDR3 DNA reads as TGCTCCAGCACGCCGGGGACTAGCGGGGCCTACGAGCAGTACATC. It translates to CSSTPGTSGAYEQYI.

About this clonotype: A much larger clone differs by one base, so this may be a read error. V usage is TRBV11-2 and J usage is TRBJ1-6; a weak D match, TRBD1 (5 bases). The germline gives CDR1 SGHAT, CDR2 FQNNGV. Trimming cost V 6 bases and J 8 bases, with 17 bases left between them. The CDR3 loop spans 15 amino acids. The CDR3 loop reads CASRSEGRAYSPLHF. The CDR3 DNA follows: TGTGCCAGCAGGAGCGAGGGCAGGGCCTATTCACCCCTCCACTTT.

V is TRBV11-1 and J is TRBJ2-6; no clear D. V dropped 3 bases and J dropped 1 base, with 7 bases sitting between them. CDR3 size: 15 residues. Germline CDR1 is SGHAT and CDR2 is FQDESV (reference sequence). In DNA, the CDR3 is TGTGCCAGCAGCTTGGGCCGATCTGGGGCCAACGTCCTGACTTTC. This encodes CASSLGRSGANVLTF.

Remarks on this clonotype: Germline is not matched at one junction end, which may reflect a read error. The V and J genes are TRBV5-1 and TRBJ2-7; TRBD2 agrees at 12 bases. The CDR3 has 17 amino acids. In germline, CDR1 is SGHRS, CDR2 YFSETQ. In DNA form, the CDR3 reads TGCGCCAGCAGCCCCGGGCTAGCGGGAGGGCCTAACTACGGGCAGCACTTC. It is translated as CASSPGLAGGPNYGQHF.

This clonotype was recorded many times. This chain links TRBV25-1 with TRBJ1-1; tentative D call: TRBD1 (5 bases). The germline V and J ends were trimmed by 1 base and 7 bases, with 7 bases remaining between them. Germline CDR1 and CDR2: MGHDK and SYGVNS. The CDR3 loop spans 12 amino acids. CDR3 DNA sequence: TGTGCCAGCAGTGAATCAGGGATTGAAGCTTTCTTT. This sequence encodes CASSESGIEAFF.

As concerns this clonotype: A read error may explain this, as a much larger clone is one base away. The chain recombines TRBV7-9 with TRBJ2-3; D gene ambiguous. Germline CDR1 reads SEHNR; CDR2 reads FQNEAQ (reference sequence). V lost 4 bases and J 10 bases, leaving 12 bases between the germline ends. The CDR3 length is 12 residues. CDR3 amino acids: CASSSSGQPQYF. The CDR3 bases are TGTGCCAGCAGCTCTTCCGGTCAGCCGCAGTATTTT.

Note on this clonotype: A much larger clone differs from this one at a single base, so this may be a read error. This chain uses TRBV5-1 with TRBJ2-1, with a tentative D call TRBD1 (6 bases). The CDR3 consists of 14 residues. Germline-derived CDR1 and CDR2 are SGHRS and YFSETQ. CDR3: CASSPGDIHNKQFF. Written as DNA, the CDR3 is TGCGCCAGCAGCCCCGGGGACATTCACAATAAGCAGTTCTTC.

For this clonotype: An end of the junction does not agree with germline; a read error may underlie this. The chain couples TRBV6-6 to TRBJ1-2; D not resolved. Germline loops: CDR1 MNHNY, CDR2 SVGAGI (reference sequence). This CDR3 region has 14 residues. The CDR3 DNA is TGTGCCAACCACGATACCGGGGAGGGCTATGGCTACAACTTC. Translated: CANHDTGEGYGYNF.

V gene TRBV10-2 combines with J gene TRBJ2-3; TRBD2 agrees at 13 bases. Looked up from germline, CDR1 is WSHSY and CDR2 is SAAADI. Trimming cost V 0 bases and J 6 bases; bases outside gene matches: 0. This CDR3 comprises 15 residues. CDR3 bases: TGCGCCAGCAGTGAGTCGACTAGCGGGAGGGATACGCAGTATTTT. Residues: CASSESTSGRDTQYF.

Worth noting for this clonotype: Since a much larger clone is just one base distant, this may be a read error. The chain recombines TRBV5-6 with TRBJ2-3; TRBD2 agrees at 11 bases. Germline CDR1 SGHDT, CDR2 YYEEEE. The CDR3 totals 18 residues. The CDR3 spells CASGRGTSGIIRTDTQYF. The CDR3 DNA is TGTGCCAGCGGCCGCGGGACTAGCGGCATTATTCGCACGGATACGCAGTATTTT.

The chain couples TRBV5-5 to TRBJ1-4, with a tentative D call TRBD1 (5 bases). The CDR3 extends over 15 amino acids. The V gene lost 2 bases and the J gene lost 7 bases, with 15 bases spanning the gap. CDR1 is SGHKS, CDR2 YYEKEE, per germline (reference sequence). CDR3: CASSFQGSRCEKLFF. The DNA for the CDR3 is TGTGCCAGCAGCTTTCAGGGCTCGCGGTGTGAAAAACTGTTTTTT.

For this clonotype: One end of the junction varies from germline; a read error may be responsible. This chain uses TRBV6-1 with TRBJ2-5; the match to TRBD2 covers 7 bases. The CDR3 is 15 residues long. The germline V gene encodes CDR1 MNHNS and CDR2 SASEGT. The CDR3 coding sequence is TGTGCCAACAGTGAAGCGCTCAGGCGGGGGGAGACCCAGTACTTC. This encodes CANSEALRRGETQYF.

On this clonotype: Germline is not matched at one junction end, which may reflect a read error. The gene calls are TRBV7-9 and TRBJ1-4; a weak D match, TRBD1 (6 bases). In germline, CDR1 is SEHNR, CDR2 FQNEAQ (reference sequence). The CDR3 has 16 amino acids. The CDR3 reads CVSSPQAGASNEKLFF. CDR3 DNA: TGTGTCAGCAGCCCTCAGGCAGGGGCCAGTAATGAAAAACTGTTTTTT.

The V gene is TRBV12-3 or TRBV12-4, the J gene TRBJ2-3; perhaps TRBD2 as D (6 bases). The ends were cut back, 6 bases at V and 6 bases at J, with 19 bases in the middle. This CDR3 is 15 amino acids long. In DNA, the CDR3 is TGTGCCAGCAGATCCGCCTGGACTATTGGGGATACGCAGTATTTT. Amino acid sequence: CASRSAWTIGDTQYF.

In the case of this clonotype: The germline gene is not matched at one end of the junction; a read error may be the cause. The CDR3 coding sequence is TGCGCCAACAGCCGAGTGGACAGGAACTATGGCTACACCTTC. Amino acid sequence: CANSRVDRNYGYTF. The V gene is TRBV4-1, the J gene TRBJ1-2; 7 positions match TRBD1. Germline loops: CDR1 MGHRA, CDR2 YSYEKL. The length of the CDR3 is 14 residues.

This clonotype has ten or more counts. DNA for the CDR3: TGCAGCGTTGAGGAATGGGACAGGGGAGTAGACGAGCAGTACTTC. Translation gives CSVEEWDRGVDEQYF. The chain has TRBV29-1 and TRBJ2-7, with 10 bases identical to TRBD1. The germline V gene has CDR1 SQVTM and CDR2 ANQGSEA. V was clipped by 3 bases and J by 5 bases; unmatched bases: 10. The CDR3 has 15 residues.

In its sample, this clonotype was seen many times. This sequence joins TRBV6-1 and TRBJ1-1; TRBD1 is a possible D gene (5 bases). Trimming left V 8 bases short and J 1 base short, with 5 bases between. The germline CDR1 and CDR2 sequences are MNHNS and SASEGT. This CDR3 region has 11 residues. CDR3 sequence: CASDRNTEAFF. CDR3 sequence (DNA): TGTGCCAGCGACAGGAACACTGAAGCTTTCTTT.

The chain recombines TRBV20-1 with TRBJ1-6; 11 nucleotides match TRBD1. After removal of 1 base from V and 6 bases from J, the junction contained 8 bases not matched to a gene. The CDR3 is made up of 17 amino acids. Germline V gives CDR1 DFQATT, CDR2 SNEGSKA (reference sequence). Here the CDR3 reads CSARVLGDRGFNSPLHF. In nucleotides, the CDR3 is TGCAGTGCTAGAGTCCTCGGGGACAGGGGGTTTAATTCACCCCTCCACTTT.